The clone carrying this TCR beta chain was found once. These data belong to a study of blood T cell repertoires in COVID-19. Whole-study context: The United States, Italy and Spain were the sources of the acute and convalescent COVID-19 samples. In each case, the material was cDNA or gDNA derived from T cells, B-cell-depleted T cells, or PBMCs.

In the authors' methods: From reference gene primer amplification, estimates of nucleated cell counts were derived. Sequencing was performed with immunoSEQ multiplex PCR; in TCRdb, only in-frame clones are kept and a portion is missing. V and J calls plus clone size are reproduced from that table; the DNA served to infer D and trimming. The sample lists roughly 44,000 clones, 85% to 90% seen once, with approximately 12% in the top ten. This clonotype was obtained from an elderly man with acute or convalescent COVID-19. The sequencing sample was made of peripheral blood.

CDR3 residues: CASSYSWTSGTDTQYF. CDR3 DNA: TGTGCCAGCAGTTATTCTTGGACTTCGGGCACAGATACGCAGTATTTT. The V call is TRBV6-5, the J call TRBJ2-3, with D possibly being TRBD2 (5 bases). CDR1 and CDR2 from the germline V gene are MNHEY and SVGAGI. V was trimmed by 3 bases and J by 1 base, leaving 14 bases between them. CDR3 length equals 16 residues.